The 24 T cell receptor beta chains given below trace back to one sample, sequenced in a study of Ad26.COV2.S vaccination and SARS-CoV-2 variants. Profiled with immunoSEQ multiplex PCR; TCRdb holds only in-frame clones, not every one. The sample carries 350,000 to 450,000 clones, roughly 81% recorded once. The treatment was: roughly 18 received Ad26.COV2.S at low or high dose, single or two shots; about five received placebo; per-sample allocation not given. It was on day 63 after the first vaccine or placebo injection that samples were taken. The sample consisted of peripheral blood, taken in a trial of Ad26.COV2.S vaccine versus placebo. These receptors were taken from a person aged 18-65 years who received the Ad26.COV2.S COVID-19 vaccine or a placebo.

The V and J genes are TRBV5-1 and TRBJ2-1; 7 bases agree with TRBD2. The J segment lost 7 bases and the V segment lost 4 bases, leaving 11 bases of the junction unmatched. The CDR3 sequence is 15 residues long. Germline CDR1 and CDR2: SGHRS and YFSETQ. CDR3 nucleotide sequence: TGCGCCAGCAGCGCCGGGGCGGGAGTAATGAATGAGCAGTTCTTC. It specifies CASSAGAGVMNEQFF.

The chain has TRBV29-1 and TRBJ2-2, with TRBD2 matching over 12 bases. The junction had 11 bases not matched to a gene; V was cut back by 4 bases and J by 5 bases. The CDR3 contains 17 residues. Germline CDR1 and CDR2: SQVTM and ANQGSEA. This chain's CDR3 is CSVGRALLAGGTGELFF. DNA for the CDR3: TGCAGCGTTGGGCGGGCCTTACTAGCGGGAGGTACCGGGGAGCTGTTTTTT.

This chain links TRBV30 with TRBJ2-3, with D perhaps TRBD1 (6 bases). Per the germline V gene, CDR1 is GTSNPN and CDR2 is SVGIG (reference sequence). The CDR3 is made up of 15 amino acids. V was cut by 2 bases and J by 2 bases, with 14 bases left in between. The CDR3 sequence: CAWSSKQGYTDTQYF. CDR3 bases: TGTGCCTGGAGTTCAAAACAGGGATACACAGATACGCAGTATTTT.

V and J are TRBV10-1 and TRBJ2-7; 7 bases match TRBD1. The junction had 1 base not matched to a gene; V was cut back by 3 bases and J by 2 bases. The CDR3 is 13 residues long. CDR1 is WNHNN and CDR2 is SYGVQD in the germline V gene (reference sequence). The DNA for the CDR3 is TGCGCCAGCAGTGATCAGGGGGCCTACGAGCAGTACTTC. Protein: CASSDQGAYEQYF.

Regarding this clone: One end of the junction is discordant with germline, which a read error may explain. The chain employs TRBV24-1 and TRBJ2-2; 11 nucleotides align to TRBD2. This CDR3 region has 16 residues. The germline gives CDR1 KGHDR, CDR2 SFDVKD. The chain's CDR3 is CATSDPGLAGSRGAVF. For the CDR3, the DNA is TGTGCCACCAGTGACCCCGGACTAGCGGGTTCCCGGGGAGCTGTTTTT.

The rearrangement uses TRBV11-2 and TRBJ1-2; D is possibly TRBD1 (5 bases). The V and J ends lost 5 bases and 5 bases respectively, with 21 bases between them. CDR1 is SGHAT, CDR2 FQNNGV, per germline. The CDR3 totals 16 residues. The CDR3: CASSPGGYDPYYGYTF. CDR3 nucleotide sequence: TGTGCCAGCAGCCCGGGGGGATACGACCCCTATTATGGCTACACCTTC.

This CDR3 reads CASSATGLAGPGELFF. In nucleotides, the CDR3 is TGTGCCAGCAGCGCGACGGGACTAGCGGGACCCGGGGAGCTGTTTTTT. This chain joins TRBV9 and TRBJ2-2; 13 bases align to TRBD2. The CDR3 has 16 residues. Trimming cost V 3 bases and J 6 bases; bases outside gene matches: 5. CDR1 and CDR2 (germline): SGDLS, YYNGEE.

The genes are TRBV6-5 and TRBJ1-2, with D possibly matching TRBD1 (5 bases). Germline CDR1 MNHEY, CDR2 SVGAGI. Trimming stripped 5 bases from V and 8 bases from J, with 18 bases between. CDR3 length equals 14 residues. The CDR3 region is CASSLEAYRGGYTF. The CDR3 bases are TGTGCCAGCAGTCTCGAGGCTTATCGGGGGGGCTACACCTTC.

This chain connects TRBV6-5 to TRBJ2-1; 8 bases fit TRBD1. The CDR3 is 12 residues long. CDR1 MNHEY and CDR2 SVGAGI come from the germline V gene. The V segment lost 6 bases and the J segment 7 bases; nucleotides outside the gene matches: 2. In DNA form, the CDR3 reads TGTGCCAGCAGCAGGGGGCCGAATGAGCAGTTCTTC. Its translation: CASSRGPNEQFF.

The CDR3 loop reads CASRSGDSPNQPQHF. The CDR3 bases are TGTGCCAGCAGGTCAGGGGACAGCCCCAATCAGCCCCAGCATTTT. This chain uses TRBV25-1 with TRBJ1-5, with 7 bases matching TRBD1. Germline CDR1 reads MGHDK; CDR2 reads SYGVNS. CDR3 length: 15 residues. V was clipped by 6 bases and J by 3 bases; unmatched bases: 8.

V gene TRBV4-3 combines with J gene TRBJ2-1, with a possible D match to TRBD2 (6 bases). The CDR3 runs to 15 residues. V lost 1 base and J lost 5, with 12 bases in between. CDR1 and CDR2 from the germline V gene are LGHNA and YSLEER. DNA for the CDR3: TGCGCCAGCAGCCAAGTAGGGTCGGGGGACAATGAGCAGTTCTTC. Protein product: CASSQVGSGDNEQFF.

There are a few counts of this clone. The rearrangement links TRBV27 to TRBJ2-2; 7 nucleotides match TRBD2. V shed 4 bases and J 8 bases; nucleotides not matched to a gene: 7. The V gene's germline CDR1 is MNHEY and CDR2 SMNVEV (reference sequence). This CDR3 is 14 amino acids long. CDR3 in amino acids: CASSSGTIGGELFF. CDR3 DNA: TGTGCCAGCAGTTCCGGGACTATCGGAGGGGAGCTGTTTTTT.

The gene calls are TRBV18 and TRBJ1-1, with a tentative D call TRBD1 (5 bases). This CDR3 is 16 amino acids long. The germline V gene has CDR1 KGHSH and CDR2 LQKENI. V was cut by 2 bases and J by 6 bases, with 19 bases left in between. CDR3 protein: CASSPEAGALGAEAFF. CDR3 nucleotide sequence: TGTGCCAGCTCACCAGAGGCTGGGGCCCTGGGGGCTGAAGCTTTCTTT.

This chain uses TRBV11-2 with TRBJ2-7, with D possibly called TRBD1 or TRBD2 (5 bases each). Germline V CDR1 and CDR2: SGHAT, FQNNGV. V lost 0 bases to trimming and J lost 3 bases, with 9 bases between them. The CDR3 length is 14 residues. In DNA, the CDR3 is TGTGCCAGCAGCTTAGAGCCAGGGAGCTACGAGCAGTACTTC. Protein sequence: CASSLEPGSYEQYF.

V is TRBV21-1 and J is TRBJ2-7. TRBV21-1 is a recognized pseudogene. CDR3 length: 16 residues. The CDR3 is CASSKESGRELYEQYF. The DNA of the CDR3 is TGTGCCAGCAGCAAAGAGTCTGGCAGGGAGCTTTACGAGCAGTACTTC.

This clone has only a few counts. The chain links TRBV6-5 to TRBJ1-1; D call uncertain. CDR1 is MNHEY, CDR2 SVGAGI, per germline. The V and J ends lost 0 bases and 1 base respectively, with 3 bases between them. The CDR3 sequence is 13 residues long. CDR3 sequence reads: CASSYSENTEAFF. CDR3 in DNA: TGTGCCAGCAGTTACTCAGAGAACACTGAAGCTTTCTTT.

This clone was seen only once. V and J are TRBV15 and TRBJ2-7; D gene ambiguous. The CDR3 spans 15 residues. Germline values: CDR1 LNHNV, CDR2 YYDKDF (reference sequence). V lost 3 bases, J lost 3 bases, and 15 bases lay in between. The CDR3 sequence is CATSSDGSIVYEQYF. Written as DNA, the CDR3 is TGTGCCACCAGCAGCGACGGGTCGATTGTCTACGAGCAGTACTTC.

The V and J genes are TRBV11-2 and TRBJ2-3, with D uncertain. Looked up from germline, CDR1 is SGHAT and CDR2 is FQNNGV. This CDR3 is 14 amino acids long. The V gene lost 0 bases and the J gene lost 0 bases, with 4 bases spanning the gap. This CDR3 is CASSLDGSTDTQYF. In nucleotides, the CDR3 is TGTGCCAGCAGCTTAGACGGAAGCACAGATACGCAGTATTTT.

The V gene is TRBV11-2, the J gene TRBJ2-3; a weak D match, TRBD1 (5 bases). With 8 bases removed from V and 0 bases from J, the gap between germline ends came to 21 bases. This CDR3 is built from 17 residues. Germline V gene lookup returns CDR1 SGHAT and CDR2 FQNNGV. The CDR3 bases are TGTGCCAGCTTTCCCCCCCCAGGGTATATGAGCACAGATACGCAGTATTTT. Amino acids: CASFPPPGYMSTDTQYF.

In DNA form, the CDR3 reads TGTGCCAGCAGAAGGACAGGAACCACGCGTAACACCATATATTTT. Its protein is CASRRTGTTRNTIYF. V is TRBV6-5 and J is TRBJ1-3; 7 bases agree with TRBD1. V dropped 6 bases and J dropped 7; count of bases not matched to a gene: 12. CDR3 length equals 15 residues. Looked up from germline, CDR1 is MNHEY and CDR2 is SVGAGI.

The CDR3 nucleotides read TGCGCCAGCAAAGAACAGGCGGGATTCTACAATGAGCAGTTCTTC. Amino acids: CASKEQAGFYNEQFF. The chain links TRBV5-1 to TRBJ2-1; the D gene is possibly TRBD2 (6 bases). CDR1 and CDR2 (germline): SGHRS, YFSETQ. The CDR3 has 15 residues. V was pared by 6 bases and J by 3 bases, with 16 bases between.

This clone was observed many times. V is TRBV21-1 and J is TRBJ1-2; the table's D call, TRBD1, has no DNA check behind it. TRBV21-1 is flagged as a pseudogene. CDR3 length equals 21 residues. The DNA for the CDR3 is TGTGCCAGCAGCAAAGCAAAGGGACAGCCGATGAGACAGGGAGCGGACTATGGCTACACCTTC. This sequence encodes CASSKAKGQPMRQGADYGYTF.

The V and J genes are TRBV3-1 (or the pseudogene TRBV3-2) and TRBJ2-5; D remains unclear. The CDR3 covers 11 residues. V lost 0 bases and J 6 bases, leaving 2 bases between the germline ends. Per germline, CDR1 LGHDT and CDR2 YNNKEL (reference sequence). The CDR3, as DNA: TGTGCCAGCAGCCAAGACAAGACCCAGTACTTC. It specifies CASSQDKTQYF.

The DNA of the CDR3 is TGTGCCAGCAGCCCGAAGGGGTGGGACAGGAATTCACCCCTCCACTTT. It is translated as CASSPKGWDRNSPLHF. The chain joins TRBV7-2 to TRBJ1-6; 8 nucleotides match TRBD1. CDR3 length: 16 amino acids. The trim removed 5 bases at V and 7 bases at J, leaving 10 bases unmatched. Germline CDR1 is SGHTA and CDR2 is FQGNSA.